The 4 T cell receptor beta chains below come from one sample, sequenced in a study of OX40 agonist ivuxolimab in advanced cancers. Profiled with immunoSEQ multiplex PCR; TCRdb holds only in-frame clones, not every one. This sample has fewer than 50,000 clones, with around nine tenths found just once. Here the sequenced sample was CD4+ or CD8+ T cells sorted from blood, taken in a trial of the OX40 agonist ivuxolimab. These receptors all stem from an adult with an advanced solid tumor such as melanoma, head and neck, liver or kidney cancer.

The genes are TRBV6-1 and TRBJ2-7, with no clear D. Trimming cost V 5 bases and J 3 bases, with 2 bases left between them. This CDR3 comprises 10 residues. Germline-derived CDR1 and CDR2 are MNHNS and SASEGT. In DNA, the CDR3 is TGTGCCAGCAGTCACTACGAGCAGTACTTC. Protein: CASSHYEQYF.

The V gene is TRBV10-3, the J gene TRBJ2-3; 7 nucleotides align to TRBD2. J gave up 2 bases and V 0 bases, and 8 bases lay outside the gene matches. The germline V gene has CDR1 ENHRY and CDR2 SYGVKD. The CDR3 covers 17 residues. CDR3 amino acids: CAISESSGRGTTDTQYF. The CDR3 DNA is TGTGCCATCAGTGAGTCTTCCGGGCGGGGGACCACAGATACGCAGTATTTT.

V and J are TRBV5-4 and TRBJ1-2; D possibly corresponds to TRBD1 (6 bases). V lost 4 bases to trimming and J lost 2 bases, with 9 bases between them. The CDR3 loop spans 13 amino acids. Germline assignment: CDR1 SGHNT and CDR2 YYREEE (reference sequence). The CDR3 spells CASSLDRNYGYTF. CDR3 bases: TGTGCCAGCAGCCTAGACAGGAACTATGGCTACACCTTC.

The V gene is TRBV14, the J gene TRBJ2-5; the D gene could be TRBD1 or TRBD2 (6 bases each). The CDR3 spans 14 residues. V lost 1 base to trimming and J lost 2 bases, with 8 bases between them. Germline V CDR1 and CDR2: SGHDN, FVKESK. The CDR3: CASSQGGGQETQYF. CDR3 nucleotides: TGTGCCAGCAGCCAAGGAGGGGGGCAAGAGACCCAGTACTTC.